What follows describes a single TCR beta chain. The antigen it recognizes is unknown. The record has no base qualities; no much larger clone is one base away. For CDR1 and CDR2, the germline V gene lists SQVTM and ANQGSEA. From the cysteine through the phenylalanine, the CDR3 covers 13 amino acids. Just the 39-base CDR3 DNA is kept, in frame starting at base 1. The junction carries 12 bases between V and J, which are trimmed by 5 bases and 7 bases respectively. The library relied on 5' RACE. Sequencing used an Illumina HiSeq 2000. Template switching introduced a universal primer binding site; the final cDNA contained a unique molecular identifier, enabling accurate counting of TCR cDNA molecules. Specific primers in the conserved constant-segment region were used to synthesize first-strand cDNA for TCR alpha and beta chains. To control for contamination, every cDNA library carried two barcodes: a SMART-Mk sample barcode plus Illumina barcodes. TruSeq adapter sequences along with Illumina sample barcodes were introduced in two successive PCR steps. Sequencing of the TCR alpha and beta cDNA libraries was done on the Illumina HiSeq platform using custom primers. In the paper's pipeline: Raw reads were processed with MiGEC to extract unique molecular identifiers, and MiXCR was used to determine CDR3 positions. For each individual, recombination models were inferred using an EM algorithm with the repgenHMM and IGoR tools. Shared clonotype analysis was performed with the tcR package in R, normalizing sharing by the product of cloneset sizes. To study raw recombination without the effects of thymic and clonal selection, out-of-frame nonproductive sequences were analyzed. TCRdb trimmed public reads at Q25 via fastp, called clones via MiXCR and kept in-frame beta chains. Every distinct CDR3 protein forms one entry, paired with its most common genes and DNA. The V and J calls were determined by TCRdb, not by the authors. Present in this sample are approximately 220,000 distinct CDR3 sequences, 6.5% to 8.5% of which were seen just once. Less than 2% of the sample is held by the ten biggest clonotypes.

The data derive from a study of identical twins (dated by TCRdb to about 2016). Study-wide context: To test whether fetal clonotypes persist, this study deep-sequenced TCR alpha and beta repertoires from monozygotic twins, from unrelated adults of various ages, and from cord blood. Replicate twin experiments were performed at different times using different library preparation protocols to rule out contamination.

Every donor in the study was a healthy Caucasian. The twin cohort comprised three pairs of female monozygotic twins, all aged about 18 to 29 years. Miltenyi CD45RO+ enrichment and human naive T-cell isolation kits were used to isolate memory (CD45RO+) and naive T cells from PBMC. Here is what the overall study found, with its caveats: Out-of-frame TCR alpha sequences shared between twins showed an excess of low generation-probability sequences compared with coincidental sharing between unrelated individuals. Invariant T cells such as MAIT and iNKT could partly confound zero-insertion analyses, although diverse VJ usage argued against such confounding for most clonotypes. Excess twin sharing in beta out-of-frame sequences was weaker because fewer shared sequences lowered the signal-to-noise ratio. In monozygotic twins, out-of-frame TCR alpha sharing was systematically underestimated by recombination models, although the models agreed with sharing between unrelated individuals. Because the same donors could not be followed over many years, the conclusions relied on cross-sectional statistical analysis. Abundant cord blood beta clonotypes had fewer insertions, young adult naive repertoires showed a similar but weaker trend, and memory repertoires showed no such trend.

This sample also appeared in a second study, on yellow fever vaccine responses in identical twins. Drawing on the second study: According to the authors, the vaccine-induced T cell response in identical twins seemed to be partly convergent and partly specific to each individual. In the study, vaccine-responding T cell clones were precisely tracked in identical twins.

Sequenced input: memory (CD45RO+) T cells sorted from blood. In the paper's terms, the cell subset or site label means: CD45RO+ enriched T cells. The clonotype comes from a woman under 30 in good health. The chain links TRBV29-1 with TRBJ1-6; possibly the D gene is TRBD1, per 6 matching bases. The CDR3 here reads CSVKQGHNSPLHF. The sequence in DNA is TGCAGCGTTAAACAGGGCCACAATTCACCCCTCCACTTT.